This TCR beta chain was profiled in a study of blood T cell repertoires in COVID-19. Study-level background: Some COVID-19 samples were acute and others convalescent; all came from the United States, Italy and Spain. PBMCs, B-cell-depleted T cells, or T cells provided the cDNA or gDNA that made up the material.

The CDR3 has 16 amino acids. From germline, CDR1 is LGHNA and CDR2 YNFKEQ. V shed 2 bases and J 5 bases; nucleotides not matched to a gene: 9. This table comes from immunoSEQ multiplex PCR, and its TCRdb copy is limited to in-frame clones, with some not included. The sample includes tens of thousands of clones, about nine tenths of them seen just once. Sequencing input: peripheral blood. The clonotype was recovered from a man between 50 and 59 years old with active or convalescent COVID-19. V gene TRBV4-2 combines with J gene TRBJ1-1; TRBD1 matches 9 bases. The CDR3 DNA reads TGTGCCAGCAGCCAATGGGACAGGGAAGTAGAAACTGAAGCTTTCTTT. Its protein product is CASSQWDREVETEAFF.